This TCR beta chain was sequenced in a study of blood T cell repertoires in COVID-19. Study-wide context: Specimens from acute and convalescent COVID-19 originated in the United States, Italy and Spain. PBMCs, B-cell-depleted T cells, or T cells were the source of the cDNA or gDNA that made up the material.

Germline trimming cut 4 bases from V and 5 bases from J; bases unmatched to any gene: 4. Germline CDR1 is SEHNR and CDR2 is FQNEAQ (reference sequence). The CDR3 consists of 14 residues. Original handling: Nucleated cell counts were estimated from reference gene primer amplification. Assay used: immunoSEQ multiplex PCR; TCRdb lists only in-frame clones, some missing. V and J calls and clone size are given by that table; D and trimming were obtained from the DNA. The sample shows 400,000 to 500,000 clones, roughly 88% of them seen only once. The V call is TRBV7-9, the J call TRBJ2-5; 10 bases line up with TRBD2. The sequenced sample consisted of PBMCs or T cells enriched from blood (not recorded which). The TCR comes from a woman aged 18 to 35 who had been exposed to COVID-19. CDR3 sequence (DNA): TGTGCCAGCAGCTATAGCGGGGGGATTGAGACCCAGTACTTC. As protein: CASSYSGGIETQYF.